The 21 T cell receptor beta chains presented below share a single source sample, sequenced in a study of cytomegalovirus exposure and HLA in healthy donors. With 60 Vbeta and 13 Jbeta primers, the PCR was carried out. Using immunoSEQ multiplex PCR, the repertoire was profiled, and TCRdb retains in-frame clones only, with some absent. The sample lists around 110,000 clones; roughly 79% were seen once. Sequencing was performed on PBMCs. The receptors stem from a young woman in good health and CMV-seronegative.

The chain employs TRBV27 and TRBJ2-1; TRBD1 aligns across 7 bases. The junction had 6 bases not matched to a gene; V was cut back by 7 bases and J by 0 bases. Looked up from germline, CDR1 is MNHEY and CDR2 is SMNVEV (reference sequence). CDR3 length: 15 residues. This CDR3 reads CASKRQGPSYNEQFF. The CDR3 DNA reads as TGTGCCAGCAAAAGACAGGGACCCTCCTACAATGAGCAGTTCTTC.

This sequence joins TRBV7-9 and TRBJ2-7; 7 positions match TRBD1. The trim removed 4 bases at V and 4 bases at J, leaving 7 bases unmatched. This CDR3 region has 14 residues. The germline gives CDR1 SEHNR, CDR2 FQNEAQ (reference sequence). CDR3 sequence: CASSSGRGRYEQYF. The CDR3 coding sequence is TGTGCCAGCAGCTCGGGAAGGGGGCGTTACGAGCAGTACTTC.

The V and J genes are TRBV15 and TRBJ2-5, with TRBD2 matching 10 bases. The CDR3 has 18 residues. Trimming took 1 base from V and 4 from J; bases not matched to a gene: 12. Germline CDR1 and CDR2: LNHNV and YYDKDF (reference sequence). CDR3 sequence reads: CATSRASMGGLATETQYF. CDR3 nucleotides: TGTGCCACCAGCAGAGCCTCAATGGGGGGACTAGCGACAGAGACCCAGTACTTC.

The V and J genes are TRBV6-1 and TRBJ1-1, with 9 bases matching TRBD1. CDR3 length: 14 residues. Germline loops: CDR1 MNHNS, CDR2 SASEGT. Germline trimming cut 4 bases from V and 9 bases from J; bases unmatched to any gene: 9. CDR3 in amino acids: CASSARGDRAQAFF. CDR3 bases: TGTGCCAGCAGTGCAAGGGGGGACAGGGCCCAAGCTTTCTTT.

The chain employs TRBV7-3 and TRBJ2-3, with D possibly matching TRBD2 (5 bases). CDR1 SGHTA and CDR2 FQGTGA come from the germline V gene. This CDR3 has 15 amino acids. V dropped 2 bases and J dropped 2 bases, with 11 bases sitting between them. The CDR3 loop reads CASSLDSGFTDTQYF. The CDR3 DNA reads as TGTGCCAGCAGCTTAGACTCGGGGTTCACAGATACGCAGTATTTT.

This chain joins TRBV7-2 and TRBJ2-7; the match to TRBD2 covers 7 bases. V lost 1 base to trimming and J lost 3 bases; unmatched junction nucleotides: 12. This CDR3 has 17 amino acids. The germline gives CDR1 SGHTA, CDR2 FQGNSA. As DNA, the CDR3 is TGTGCCAGCAGCTTAGAAGTTGGGAGGGTCTCTCGCTACGAGCAGTACTTC. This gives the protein CASSLEVGRVSRYEQYF.

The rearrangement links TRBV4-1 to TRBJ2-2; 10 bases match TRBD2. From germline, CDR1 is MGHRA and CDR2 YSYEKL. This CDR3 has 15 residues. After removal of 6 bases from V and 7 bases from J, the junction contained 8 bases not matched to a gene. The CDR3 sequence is CASRLAGGGFGELFF. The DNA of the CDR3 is TGCGCCAGCAGATTAGCGGGAGGAGGGTTCGGGGAGCTGTTTTTT.

The CDR3 DNA reads as TGTGCCAGCACGCTAGCGGGATATTTCACAGATACGCAGTATTTT. Translated: CASTLAGYFTDTQYF. The rearrangement links TRBV6-1 to TRBJ2-3; 9 nucleotides align to TRBD2. The trim removed 7 bases at V and 2 bases at J, leaving 7 bases unmatched. The CDR3 has 15 residues. CDR1 and CDR2 from the germline V gene are MNHNS and SASEGT.

The CDR3 nucleotides are TGTGCCACCAGCAGAAGCGGCGGGGGCACAGATACGCAGTATTTT. Its protein product is CATSRSGGGTDTQYF. This sequence joins TRBV15 and TRBJ2-3, with D tentatively TRBD2 (6 bases). Germline assignment: CDR1 LNHNV and CDR2 YYDKDF (reference sequence). The CDR3 has 15 amino acids. V was shortened by 2 bases and J by 1 base, with 10 bases between the two germline ends.

CDR3 bases: TGCGCCAGCAGCCCCTCGGCCGGGAGGACCTACGAGCAGTACTTC. It translates to CASSPSAGRTYEQYF. The chain couples TRBV4-1 to TRBJ2-7; TRBD2 matches 7 bases. The length of the CDR3 is 15 residues. Germline CDR1 MGHRA, CDR2 YSYEKL. The junction had 8 bases not matched to a gene; V was cut back by 4 bases and J by 2 bases.

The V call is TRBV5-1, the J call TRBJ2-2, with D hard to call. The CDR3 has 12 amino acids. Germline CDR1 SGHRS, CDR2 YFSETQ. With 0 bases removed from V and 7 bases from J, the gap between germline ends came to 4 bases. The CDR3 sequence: CASSLVYGELFF. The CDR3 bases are TGCGCCAGCAGCTTGGTGTACGGGGAGCTGTTTTTT. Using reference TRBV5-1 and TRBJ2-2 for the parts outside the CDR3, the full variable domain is KAGVTQTPRYLIKTRGQQVTLSCSPISGHRSVSWYQQTPGQGLQFLFEYFSETQRNKGNFPGRFSGRQFSNSRSEMNVSTLELGDSALYLCASSLVYGELFFGEGSRLTVL.

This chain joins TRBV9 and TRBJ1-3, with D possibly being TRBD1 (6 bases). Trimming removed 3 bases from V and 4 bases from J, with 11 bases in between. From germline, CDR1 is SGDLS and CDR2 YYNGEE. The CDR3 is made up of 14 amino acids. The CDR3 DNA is TGTGCCAGCAGCGGGGACAACTTAGGAAACACCATATATTTT. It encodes CASSGDNLGNTIYF.

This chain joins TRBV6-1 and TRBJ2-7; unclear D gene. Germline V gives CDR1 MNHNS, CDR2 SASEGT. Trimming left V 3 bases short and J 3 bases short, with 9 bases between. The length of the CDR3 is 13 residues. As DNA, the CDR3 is TGTGCCAGCAGTGAGAATCGGTACTACGAGCAGTACTTC. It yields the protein CASSENRYYEQYF.

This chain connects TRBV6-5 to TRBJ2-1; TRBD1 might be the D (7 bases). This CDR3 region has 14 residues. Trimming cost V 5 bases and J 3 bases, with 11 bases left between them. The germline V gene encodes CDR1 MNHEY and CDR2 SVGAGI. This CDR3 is CASSTQGGYNEQFF. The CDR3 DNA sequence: TGTGCCAGCAGTACCCAGGGGGGCTACAATGAGCAGTTCTTC.

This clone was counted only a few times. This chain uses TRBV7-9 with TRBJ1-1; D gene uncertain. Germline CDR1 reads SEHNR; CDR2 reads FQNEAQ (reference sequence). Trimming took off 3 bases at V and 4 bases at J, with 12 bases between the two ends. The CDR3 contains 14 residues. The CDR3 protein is CASSLSVAGTEAFF. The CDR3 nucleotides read TGTGCCAGCAGCTTGTCGGTGGCGGGCACTGAAGCTTTCTTT.

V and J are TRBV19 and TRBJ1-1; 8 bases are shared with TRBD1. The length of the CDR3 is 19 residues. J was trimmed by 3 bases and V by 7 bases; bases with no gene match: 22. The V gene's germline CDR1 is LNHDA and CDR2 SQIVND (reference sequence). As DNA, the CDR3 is TGTGCCAGTAAAGGACAGGGAGGGACGGTCGGTTGGGGGGACACTGAAGCTTTCTTT. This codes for CASKGQGGTVGWGDTEAFF.

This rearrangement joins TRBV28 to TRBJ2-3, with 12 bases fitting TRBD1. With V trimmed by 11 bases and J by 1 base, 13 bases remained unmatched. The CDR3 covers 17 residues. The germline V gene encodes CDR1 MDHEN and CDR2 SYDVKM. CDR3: CAGSSPGTGGRTDTQYF. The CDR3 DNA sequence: TGTGCCGGATCATCACCGGGGACAGGGGGCCGCACAGATACGCAGTATTTT. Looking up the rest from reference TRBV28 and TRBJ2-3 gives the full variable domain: DVKVTQSSRYLVKRTGEKVFLECVQDMDHENMFWYRQDPGLGLRLIYFSYDVKMKEKGDIPEGYSVSREKKERFSLILESASTNQTSMYLCAGSSPGTGGRTDTQYFGPGTRLTVL.

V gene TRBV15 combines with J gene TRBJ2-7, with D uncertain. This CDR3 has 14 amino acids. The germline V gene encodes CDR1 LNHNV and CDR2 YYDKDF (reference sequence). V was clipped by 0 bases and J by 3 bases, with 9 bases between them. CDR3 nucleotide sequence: TGTGCCACCAGCAGAGATGGCCAGATCTACGAGCAGTACTTC. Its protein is CATSRDGQIYEQYF.

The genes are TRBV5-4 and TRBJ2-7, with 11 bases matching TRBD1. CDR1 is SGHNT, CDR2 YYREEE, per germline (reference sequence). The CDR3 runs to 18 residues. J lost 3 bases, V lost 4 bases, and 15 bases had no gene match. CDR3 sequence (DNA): TGTGCCAGCAGCCCGGGAGGACAGGGGGCATGGATAGGCTACGAGCAGTACTTC. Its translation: CASSPGGQGAWIGYEQYF. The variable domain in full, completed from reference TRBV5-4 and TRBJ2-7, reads ETGVTQSPTHLIKTRGQQVTLRCSSQSGHNTVSWYQQALGQGPQFIFQYYREEENGRGNFPPRFSGLQFPNYSSELNVNALELDDSALYLCASSPGGQGAWIGYEQYFGPGTRLTVT.

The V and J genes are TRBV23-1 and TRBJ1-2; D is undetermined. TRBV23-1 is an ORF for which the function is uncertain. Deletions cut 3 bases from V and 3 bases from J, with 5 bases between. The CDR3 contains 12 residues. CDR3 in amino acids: CASSHGDYGYTF. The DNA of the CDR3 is TGCGCCAGCAGTCACGGGGACTATGGCTACACCTTC.

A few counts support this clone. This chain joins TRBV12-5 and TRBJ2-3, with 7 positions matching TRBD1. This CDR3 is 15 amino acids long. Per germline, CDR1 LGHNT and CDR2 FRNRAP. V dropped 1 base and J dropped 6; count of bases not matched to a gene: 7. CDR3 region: CASGLDRTGADTQYF. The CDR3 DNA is TGTGCTAGTGGTTTGGATAGGACAGGCGCCGATACGCAGTATTTT.